A single sample gave rise to the 27 T cell receptor beta chains below, sequenced in a study of blood T cell repertoires in COVID-19. Generated by immunoSEQ multiplex PCR, the TCRdb table keeps only in-frame clones and is missing some. In the table there are 300,000 to 350,000 clones, approximately 86% of which are singletons. The sequenced material came from peripheral blood. These receptor sequences come from a man between 18 and 35 years old with active or convalescent COVID-19.

V gene TRBV2 combines with J gene TRBJ1-5; D is undetermined. Looked up from germline, CDR1 is SNHLY and CDR2 is FYNNEI. V was trimmed by 1 base and J by 5 bases, leaving 9 bases between them. The CDR3 is 14 residues long. DNA for the CDR3: TGTGCCAGCAGTGAAGTATCGGCGGATCAGCCCCAGCATTTT. It translates to CASSEVSADQPQHF.

This clone appeared once. The V gene is TRBV2, the J gene TRBJ2-3; unclear D gene. The V end was cut by 8 bases, the J end by 4 bases, with 10 bases between. CDR3 length: 12 amino acids. Germline V gene data show CDR1 as SNHLY and CDR2 as FYNNEI. In DNA form, the CDR3 reads TGTGCCAGCTCACCACGGGCAGATACGCAGTATTTT. Translating gives CASSPRADTQYF. The whole variable domain, filled in from reference TRBV2 and TRBJ2-3, reads EPEVTQTPSHQVTQMGQEVILRCVPISNHLYFYWYRQILGQKVEFLVSFYNNEISEKSEIFDDQFSVERPDGSNFTLKIRSTKLEDSAMYFCASSPRADTQYFGPGTRLTVL.

This clone occurred once. This sequence joins TRBV10-3 and TRBJ2-1, with 14 positions matching TRBD2. From germline, CDR1 is ENHRY and CDR2 SYGVKD. The V gene end was trimmed by 8 bases and the J gene end by 3 bases; junction bases not matched to a gene: 0. The CDR3 is 14 amino acids. CDR3 nucleotides: TGTGCCATCGGGACTAGCGGGGGCTACAATGAGCAGTTCTTC. Protein product: CAIGTSGGYNEQFF.

In this sample, this clone turned up once. The rearrangement uses TRBV25-1 and TRBJ2-3; 11 positions agree with TRBD1. Germline V gene sequence: CDR1 MGHDK, CDR2 SYGVNS. CDR3 length: 17 residues. V trimming: 6 bases; J trimming: 0 bases; junction bases outside the gene matches: 8. The CDR3 here is CASSRRDRGISTDTQYF. The CDR3 DNA reads TGTGCCAGCAGCCGCCGGGACAGGGGGATTAGCACAGATACGCAGTATTTT.

This clone has a handful of counts. The chain recombines TRBV4-2 with TRBJ2-7; no clear D gene. From germline, CDR1 is LGHNA and CDR2 YNFKEQ. The ends were cut back, 0 bases at V and 1 base at J, with 7 bases in the middle. The CDR3 totals 14 residues. The CDR3 DNA reads TGTGCCAGCAGCCAAGACCCAACTTCCTACGAGCAGTACTTC. Translated: CASSQDPTSYEQYF.

This clone appeared a single time. This sequence joins TRBV6-6 and TRBJ1-5; D ambiguous. With 2 bases removed from V and 6 bases from J, the gap between germline ends came to 11 bases. Germline CDR1 and CDR2: MNHNY and SVGAGI (reference sequence). The CDR3 has 14 residues. CDR3 residues: CASSYLGAGQPQHF. The CDR3 nucleotides are TGTGCCAGCAGTTACCTCGGTGCGGGTCAGCCCCAGCATTTT.

The chain combines TRBV6-2 or TRBV6-3 with TRBJ1-2; D is unclear. The V end was cut by 4 bases, the J end by 8 bases, with 29 bases between. CDR1 and CDR2 (germline): MNHEY, SVGEGT. This CDR3 is 18 amino acids long. The CDR3 sequence is CASSFGNPIHSQRGGYTF. The CDR3 coding sequence is TGTGCCAGCAGTTTCGGCAACCCCATTCACAGTCAACGAGGGGGCTACACCTTC.

This clone was observed a single time. The V call is TRBV6-1, the J call TRBJ2-3; no definite D call. The CDR3 is made up of 13 amino acids. The V end lost 2 bases, the J end lost 6 bases, and 9 bases lay between the germline ends. Germline CDR1 and CDR2: MNHNS and SASEGT. CDR3 coding DNA: TGTGCCAGCAGTGAAATTAGATGGGATACGCAGTATTTT. Amino acid sequence: CASSEIRWDTQYF.

This rearrangement joins TRBV5-1 to TRBJ2-5; a weak D match, TRBD2 (6 bases). Trimming shortened V by 4 bases and J by 1 base, and 8 bases separated the two germline ends. This CDR3 has 13 amino acids. CDR1 and CDR2 (germline): SGHRS, YFSETQ. The DNA for the CDR3 is TGCGCCAGCAGCGTGGGACTCCAAGAGACCCAGTACTTC. Translated, it gives CASSVGLQETQYF.

The chain links TRBV5-1 to TRBJ1-1; D gene ambiguous. The V gene lost 5 bases and the J gene lost 3 bases, with 11 bases spanning the gap. This CDR3 is built from 13 residues. Germline V gene data show CDR1 as SGHRS and CDR2 as YFSETQ. CDR3 region: CASRLRVDTEAFF. The CDR3 DNA reads as TGCGCCAGCAGGTTGCGAGTCGACACTGAAGCTTTCTTT.

The rearrangement uses TRBV9 and TRBJ1-3, with 7 bases lining up with TRBD1. Germline loops: CDR1 SGDLS, CDR2 YYNGEE. After removal of 4 bases from V and 3 bases from J, the junction contained 4 bases not matched to a gene. The CDR3 contains 14 residues. The CDR3 spells CASSKTGIGNTIYF. In DNA form, the CDR3 reads TGTGCCAGCAGCAAGACAGGGATTGGAAACACCATATATTTT. Looking up the rest from reference TRBV9 and TRBJ1-3 gives the full variable domain: DSGVTQTPKHLITATGQRVTLRCSPRSGDLSVYWYQQSLDQGLQFLIQYYNGEERAKGNILERFSAQQFPDLHSELNLSSLELGDSALYFCASSKTGIGNTIYFGEGSWLTVV.

The chain employs TRBV6-6 and TRBJ1-2; 9 bases fit TRBD1. CDR1 is MNHNY, CDR2 SVGAGI, per germline (reference sequence). The J segment lost 5 bases and the V segment lost 6 bases, leaving 7 bases of the junction unmatched. CDR3 length: 14 residues. CDR3 nucleotide sequence: TGTGCCAGCAGCAGGGACAGGGCCAGATATGGCTACACCTTC. It is translated as CASSRDRARYGYTF.

The chain joins TRBV7-2 to TRBJ1-5; TRBD1 is a possible D gene (6 bases). Trimming removed 1 base from V and 9 bases from J, with 13 bases in between. Germline assignment: CDR1 SGHTA and CDR2 FQGNSA. This CDR3 has 14 residues. The CDR3: CASSLENQGLPQHF. Here the CDR3 DNA reads TGTGCCAGCAGCTTAGAGAATCAGGGGCTGCCCCAGCATTTT.

This clone was detected once. V and J are TRBV6-2 or TRBV6-3 and TRBJ1-6; D is uncertain. The germline gives CDR1 MNHEY, CDR2 SVGEGT. The CDR3 contains 15 residues. V lost 2 bases to trimming and J lost 8 bases, with 13 bases between them. The CDR3 DNA follows: TGTGCCAGCAGTTACCGACAAACCTTGGATTCACCCCTCCACTTT. This gives the protein CASSYRQTLDSPLHF.

The genes are TRBV7-2 and TRBJ1-5; D perhaps matches TRBD1 (6 bases). Germline V lookup: CDR1 SGHTA, CDR2 FQGNSA. The CDR3 loop spans 18 amino acids. Trimming removed 1 base from V and 4 bases from J, with 20 bases in between. The CDR3 reads CASSLDTGTKGLNQPQHF. CDR3 nucleotides: TGTGCCAGCAGCTTAGACACAGGGACGAAGGGGCTAAATCAGCCCCAGCATTTT.

The V gene is TRBV6-1, the J gene TRBJ1-6; D is unresolved. This CDR3 contains 12 residues. CDR1 and CDR2 (germline): MNHNS, SASEGT. With 3 bases removed from V and 8 bases from J, the gap between germline ends came to 5 bases. The CDR3 bases are TGTGCCAGCAGTGACCTTTATTCACCCCTCCACTTT. This encodes CASSDLYSPLHF.

The chain has TRBV6-4 and TRBJ2-3, with TRBD2 as a possible D gene (6 bases). Trimming left V 3 bases short and J 0 bases short, with 7 bases between. The CDR3 length is 14 residues. Germline CDR1 and CDR2: MRHNA and SNTAGT. Here the CDR3 reads CASSDRGSTDTQYF. The CDR3 DNA is TGTGCCAGCAGTGATCGGGGGAGCACAGATACGCAGTATTTT.

This clone was detected only a few times. The chain has TRBV2 and TRBJ1-1; D possibly corresponds to TRBD1 (6 bases). Germline CDR1 SNHLY, CDR2 FYNNEI. CDR3 length: 15 residues. The V gene lost 7 bases and the J gene lost 1 base, with 16 bases spanning the gap. The CDR3 region is CASTKGGQTNTEAFF. The CDR3 DNA reads as TGTGCCAGCACCAAAGGTGGACAGACGAACACTGAAGCTTTCTTT.

The rearrangement joins TRBV5-6 to TRBJ2-4; tentatively, D is TRBD1 (5 bases). The germline gives CDR1 SGHDT, CDR2 YYEEEE. The CDR3 is made up of 16 amino acids. The ends were cut back, 2 bases at V and 1 base at J, with 13 bases in the middle. Written as DNA, the CDR3 is TGTGCCAGCAGCTTAAAGGCCCCAGGGGCCAAAAACATTCAGTACTTC. Protein: CASSLKAPGAKNIQYF.

The genes are TRBV28 and TRBJ2-4; D is possibly TRBD2 (5 bases). Germline-derived CDR1 and CDR2 are MDHEN and SYDVKM. The CDR3 contains 13 residues. The V gene lost 5 bases and the J gene lost 5 bases, with 10 bases spanning the gap. CDR3 bases: TGTGCCAGCAGTAAGGCTAGCCAAAACATTCAGTACTTC. This gives the protein CASSKASQNIQYF.

The chain couples TRBV13 to TRBJ2-2; 8 positions agree with TRBD2. The germline V gene encodes CDR1 PRHDT and CDR2 FYEKMQ (reference sequence). The CDR3 is 16 residues long. V dropped 6 bases and J dropped 0; count of bases not matched to a gene: 6. Written as DNA, the CDR3 is TGTGCCAGCAGTCCGGGACTAGGGACGAACACCGGGGAGCTGTTTTTT. It specifies CASSPGLGTNTGELFF.

The chain links TRBV5-6 to TRBJ2-2; D is ambiguous. The germline V gene encodes CDR1 SGHDT and CDR2 YYEEEE. There are 14 residues in the CDR3. Trimming removed 4 bases at V and 3 bases at J, with 10 bases between. CDR3 in amino acids: CASSRLLDTGELFF. Here the CDR3 DNA reads TGTGCCAGCAGCCGCCTACTGGACACCGGGGAGCTGTTTTTT.

The J gene is TRBJ2-2, the V gene TRBV19; 9 nucleotides align to TRBD1. This CDR3 spans 14 amino acids. Germline CDR1 is LNHDA and CDR2 is SQIVND (reference sequence). The junction had 3 bases not matched to a gene; V was cut back by 9 bases and J by 1 base. In DNA, the CDR3 is TGTGCCAGCAAGACAGGGGGGAACACCGGGGAGCTGTTTTTT. Translation: CASKTGGNTGELFF.

The chain employs TRBV3-1 (or the pseudogene TRBV3-2) and TRBJ1-2, with TRBD1 matching over 7 bases. The V gene's germline CDR1 is LGHDT and CDR2 YNNKEL (reference sequence). V lost 4 bases, J lost 1 base, and 12 bases stayed unmatched. The CDR3 sequence is 17 residues long. The CDR3 DNA reads as TGTGCCAGCAGCCCAGCAAGGCAGGGGGTTTTTAACTATGGCTACACCTTC. This translates into CASSPARQGVFNYGYTF.

This rearrangement joins TRBV4-1 to TRBJ2-5; a weak D match, TRBD2 (5 bases). V was shortened by 1 base and J by 5 bases, with 8 bases between the two germline ends. Germline loops: CDR1 MGHRA, CDR2 YSYEKL. The CDR3 spans 13 residues. CDR3 region: CASSQGGLETQYF. DNA for the CDR3: TGCGCCAGCAGCCAAGGAGGGTTGGAGACCCAGTACTTC.

This rearrangement joins TRBV15 to TRBJ2-7; 7 nucleotides agree with TRBD1. The CDR3 contains 15 residues. Trimming at V came to 0 bases and at J to 2 bases, leaving 4 bases not matched to a gene. In germline, CDR1 is LNHNV, CDR2 YYDKDF (reference sequence). CDR3 DNA sequence: TGTGCCACCAGCAGAGATAAAGGGACAGCCTACGAGCAGTACTTC. It encodes CATSRDKGTAYEQYF.

V usage is TRBV7-9 and J usage is TRBJ2-3; TRBD2 matches at 10 bases. J lost 4 bases, V lost 5 bases, and 6 bases had no gene match. This CDR3 is built from 15 residues. The germline CDR1 and CDR2 sequences are SEHNR and FQNEAQ (reference sequence). The CDR3 spells CASSPPSGRADTQYF. The CDR3 DNA is TGTGCCAGCAGCCCCCCGAGCGGGAGGGCAGATACGCAGTATTTT. The whole variable domain, filled in from reference TRBV7-9 and TRBJ2-3, reads DTGVSQNPRHKITKRGQNVTFRCDPISEHNRLYWYRQTLGQGPEFLTYFQNEAQLEKSRLLSDRFSAERPKGSFSTLEIQRTEQGDSAMYLCASSPPSGRADTQYFGPGTRLTVL.